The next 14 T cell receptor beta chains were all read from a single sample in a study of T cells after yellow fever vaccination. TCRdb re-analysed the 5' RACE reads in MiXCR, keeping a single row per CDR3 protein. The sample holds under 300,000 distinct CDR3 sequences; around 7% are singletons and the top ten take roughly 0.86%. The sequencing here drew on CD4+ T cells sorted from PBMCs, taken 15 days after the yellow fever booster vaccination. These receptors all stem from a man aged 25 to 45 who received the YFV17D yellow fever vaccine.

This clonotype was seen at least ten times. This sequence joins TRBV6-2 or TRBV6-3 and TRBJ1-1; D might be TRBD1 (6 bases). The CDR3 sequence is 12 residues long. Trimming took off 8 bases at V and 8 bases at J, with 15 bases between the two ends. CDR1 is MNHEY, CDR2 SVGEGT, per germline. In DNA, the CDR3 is TGTGCCAGCGCCGGGGGGCAATCCGAAGCTTTCTTT. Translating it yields CASAGGQSEAFF.

The CDR3 bases are TGTGCCAGCAGCTTAGACAGCGGGAGTCGCACAGATACGCAGTATTTT. As protein: CASSLDSGSRTDTQYF. The chain combines TRBV7-2 with TRBJ2-3; 8 nucleotides agree with TRBD2. V lost 1 base, J lost 1 base, and 4 bases stayed unmatched. CDR3 length: 16 amino acids. Germline V gene data show CDR1 as SGHTA and CDR2 as FQGNSA. Variable domain in full (rest from reference TRBV7-2 and TRBJ2-3): GAGVSQSPSNKVTEKGKDVELRCDPISGHTALYWYRQSLGQGLEFLIYFQGNSAPDKSGLPSDRFSAERTGGSVSTLTIQRTQQEDSAVYLCASSLDSGSRTDTQYFGPGTRLTVL.

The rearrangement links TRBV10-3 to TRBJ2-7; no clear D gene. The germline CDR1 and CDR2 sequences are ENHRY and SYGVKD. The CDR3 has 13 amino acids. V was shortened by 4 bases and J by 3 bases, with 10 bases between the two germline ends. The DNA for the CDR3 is TGTGCCATCAGTGTCGACGCTCTCTACGAGCAGTACTTC. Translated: CAISVDALYEQYF.

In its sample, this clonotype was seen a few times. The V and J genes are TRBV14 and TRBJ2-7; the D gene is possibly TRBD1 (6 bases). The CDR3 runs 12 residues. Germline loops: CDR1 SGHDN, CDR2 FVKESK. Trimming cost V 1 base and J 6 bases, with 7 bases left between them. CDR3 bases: TGTGCCAGCAGCCAAGTGGGGGCCGAGCAGTACTTC. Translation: CASSQVGAEQYF.

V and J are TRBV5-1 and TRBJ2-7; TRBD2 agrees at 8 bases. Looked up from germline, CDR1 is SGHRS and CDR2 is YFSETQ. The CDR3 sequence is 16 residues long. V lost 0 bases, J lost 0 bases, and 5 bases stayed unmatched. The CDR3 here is CASSLGGTRDSYEQYF. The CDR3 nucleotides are TGCGCCAGCAGCTTGGGAGGGACTAGGGACTCCTACGAGCAGTACTTC.

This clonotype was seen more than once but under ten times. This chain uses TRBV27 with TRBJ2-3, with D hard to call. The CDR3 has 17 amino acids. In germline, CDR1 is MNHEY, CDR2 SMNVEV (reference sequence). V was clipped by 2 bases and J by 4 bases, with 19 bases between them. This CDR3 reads CASSLQSFRFGADTQYF. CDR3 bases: TGTGCCAGCAGTTTACAGTCTTTTCGGTTCGGTGCAGATACGCAGTATTTT.

For the CDR3, the DNA is TGCAGTGCCGTACCTCTCGGACTGAATCAGCCCCAGCATTTT. The encoded protein is CSAVPLGLNQPQHF. The chain joins TRBV20-1 to TRBJ1-5; D is undetermined. The CDR3 contains 14 residues. Trimming took off 6 bases at V and 4 bases at J, with 16 bases between the two ends. Germline values: CDR1 DFQATT, CDR2 SNEGSKA (reference sequence).

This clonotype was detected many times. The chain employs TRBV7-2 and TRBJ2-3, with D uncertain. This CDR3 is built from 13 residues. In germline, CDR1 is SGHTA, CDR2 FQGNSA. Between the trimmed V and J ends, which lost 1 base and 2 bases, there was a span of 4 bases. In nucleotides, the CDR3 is TGTGCCAGCAGCTTAGTGTACACAGATACGCAGTATTTT. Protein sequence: CASSLVYTDTQYF.

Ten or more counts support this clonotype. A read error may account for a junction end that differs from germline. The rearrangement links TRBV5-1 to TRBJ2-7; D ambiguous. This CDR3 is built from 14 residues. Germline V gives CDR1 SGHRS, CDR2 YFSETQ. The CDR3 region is CASSLATVSYEQYF. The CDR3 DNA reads TGCGCCAGCAGTTTGGCTACCGTCTCCTACGAGCAGTACTTC.

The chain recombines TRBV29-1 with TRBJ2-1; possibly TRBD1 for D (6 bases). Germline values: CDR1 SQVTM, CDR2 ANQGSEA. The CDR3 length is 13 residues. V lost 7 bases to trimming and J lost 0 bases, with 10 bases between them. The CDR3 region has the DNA TGCAGCGCTGGGGGCGACTCCTACAATGAGCAGTTCTTC. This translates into CSAGGDSYNEQFF.

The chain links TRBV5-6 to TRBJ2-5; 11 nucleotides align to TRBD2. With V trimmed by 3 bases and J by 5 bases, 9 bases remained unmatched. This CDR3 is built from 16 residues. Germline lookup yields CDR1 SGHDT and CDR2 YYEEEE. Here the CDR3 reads CASSYIAGGPRETQYF. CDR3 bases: TGTGCCAGCAGCTATATAGCGGGAGGGCCACGGGAGACCCAGTACTTC.

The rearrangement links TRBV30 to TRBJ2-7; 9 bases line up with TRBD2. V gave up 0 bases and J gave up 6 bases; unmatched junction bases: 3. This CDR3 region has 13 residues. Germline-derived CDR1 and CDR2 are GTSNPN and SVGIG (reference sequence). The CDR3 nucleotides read TGTGCCTGGAGTGTTGTTAGCGGGGGCGAGCAGTACTTC. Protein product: CAWSVVSGGEQYF.

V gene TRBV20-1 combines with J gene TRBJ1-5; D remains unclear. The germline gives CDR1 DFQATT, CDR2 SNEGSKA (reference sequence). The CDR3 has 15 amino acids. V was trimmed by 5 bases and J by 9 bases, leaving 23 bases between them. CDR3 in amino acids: CSASPGESLRRPQHF. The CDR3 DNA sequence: TGCAGTGCTTCCCCAGGAGAGTCGCTTAGGAGGCCCCAGCATTTT.

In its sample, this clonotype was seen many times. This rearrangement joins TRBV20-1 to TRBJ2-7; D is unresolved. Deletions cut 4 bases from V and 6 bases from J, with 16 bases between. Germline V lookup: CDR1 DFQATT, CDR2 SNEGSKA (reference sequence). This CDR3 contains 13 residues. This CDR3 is CSATSGDPSEQYF. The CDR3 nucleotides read TGCAGTGCTACTTCCGGAGACCCTTCCGAGCAGTACTTC.